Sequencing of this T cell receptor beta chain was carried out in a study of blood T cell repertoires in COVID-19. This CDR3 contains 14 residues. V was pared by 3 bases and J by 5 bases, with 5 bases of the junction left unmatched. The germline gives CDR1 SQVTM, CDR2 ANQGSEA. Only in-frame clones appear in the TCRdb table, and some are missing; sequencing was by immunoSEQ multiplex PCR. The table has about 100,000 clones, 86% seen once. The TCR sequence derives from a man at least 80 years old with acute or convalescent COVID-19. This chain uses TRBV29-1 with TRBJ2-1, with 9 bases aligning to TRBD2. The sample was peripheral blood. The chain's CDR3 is CSVDYSGSHNEQFF. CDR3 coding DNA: TGCAGCGTTGATTATAGCGGGAGCCACAATGAGCAGTTCTTC.